This T cell receptor (beta chain) is from a study of shared clonotypes between healthy human individuals. Study-wide results and caveats: Sampling covered blood only; tissue repertoires likely differ.

CDR3 size: 13 residues. The germline gives CDR1 SQVTM, CDR2 ANQGSEA. Between the trimmed V and J ends, which lost 3 bases and 0 bases, there was a span of 8 bases. As concerns this clone: Its antigen is unidentified.

Using immunoSEQ multiplex PCR, the repertoire was profiled, and TCRdb retains in-frame clones only, with some absent. This sample carries 2 million or so clones, approximately 95% of them seen once, and the ten largest clones take 0.13%. This TCR was sampled from a man between 18 and 29 years old in good health. Sample: naive CD4+ T cells sorted from blood. Subset: CD45RA+ positively selected. The V gene is TRBV29-1, the J gene TRBJ1-1; no definite D call. CDR3 amino acids: CSVEKAMNTEAFF. The CDR3 coding sequence is TGCAGCGTTGAGAAGGCCATGAACACTGAAGCTTTCTTT.